This T cell receptor beta chain was captured by sequencing in a study of control samples from healthy donors and cancer patients. Here immunoSEQ multiplex PCR was the method, and the copy in TCRdb shows in-frame clones only, minus some. The sample shows approximately 30,000 clones, about 83% of them seen only once. Germline V gene sequence: CDR1 SNHLY, CDR2 FYNNEI. Between the trimmed V and J ends, which lost 6 bases and 2 bases, there was a span of 8 bases. The CDR3 is made up of 13 amino acids. The sequencing input was PBMCs. The V call is TRBV2, the J call TRBJ2-1; D is tentatively TRBD1 or TRBD2 (5 bases each). The TCR was taken from a woman between 40 and 50 years old with lung cancer. Here the CDR3 DNA reads TGTGCCAGCAGGGAGGACACCTACAATGAGCAGTTCTTC. Its protein is CASREDTYNEQFF.